Below, 18 T cell receptor beta chains from the same sample are listed, as sequenced in a study of CD8+CD57+ T cells in acquired aplastic anemia (dated by TCRdb to between 2018 and 2020). This sample was sequenced with an Illumina HiSeq 2000. Genomic DNA was used as template for profiling of TCR beta VDJ combinations and CDR3 sequences. The public reads were reanalyzed by TCRdb: fastp trimming at Q25, MiXCR alignment, in-frame beta chains only. Every distinct CDR3 protein forms one entry, paired with its most common genes and DNA. This sample comprises 250,000 or so distinct CDR3 sequences, approximately 50% of them detected only once. In total, the top ten clones hold about 7.8% of the sample. The patients picked for sequencing were ones in whom flow cytometry had shown an expansion of CD8+CD57+ cells. The sequencing input was sorted CD4+, CD8+, or CD8+CD57+ T cells (not recorded which) from PBMCs. The receptors here all came from a human donor with aplastic anemia.

This clonotype was recorded at least ten times. The V gene is TRBV6-2 or TRBV6-3, the J gene TRBJ2-1; D could derive from TRBD1 or TRBD2 (5 bases each). V was shortened by 2 bases and J by 7 bases, with 12 bases between the two germline ends. The CDR3 spans 14 residues. Per the germline V gene, CDR1 is MNHEY and CDR2 is SVGEGT. CDR3 nucleotide sequence: TGTGCCAGCAGTTACGGGACCGAGTCGAATGAGCAGTTCTTC. As protein: CASSYGTESNEQFF.

This clonotype was picked up a small number of times. The V and J genes are TRBV2 and TRBJ1-1; D perhaps matches TRBD1 (6 bases). The germline V gene has CDR1 SNHLY and CDR2 FYNNEI. Trimming stripped 6 bases from V and 3 bases from J, with 26 bases between. This CDR3 has 18 residues. CDR3 coding DNA: TGTGCCAGCAGATTGGGGGGATATGAAACAGGGCCGGACACTGAAGCTTTCTTT. This sequence encodes CASRLGGYETGPDTEAFF.

About this clonotype itself: This may stem from a read error, because a much larger clone lies one nucleotide away. This rearrangement joins TRBV7-9 to TRBJ1-2; D perhaps matches TRBD1 (5 bases). The germline gives CDR1 SEHNR, CDR2 FQNEAQ (reference sequence). The CDR3 is 15 amino acids. CDR3 nucleotides: TGTGTCAGCAGCCGGACACAGTCCCCGTACTATGGCTACACCTTC. It codes for CVSSRTQSPYYGYTF.

This clonotype has at least ten counts. V gene TRBV15 combines with J gene TRBJ1-1; D gene unclear. CDR3 length equals 14 residues. Germline V CDR1 and CDR2: LNHNV, YYDKDF (reference sequence). Trimming cost V 0 bases and J 2 bases, with 7 bases left between them. The CDR3 bases are TGTGCCACCAGCAGAGATTTCGGTAACACTGAAGCTTTCTTT. It codes for CATSRDFGNTEAFF.

The chain employs TRBV30 and TRBJ2-7; tentative D call: TRBD1 (6 bases). Germline CDR1 is GTSNPN and CDR2 is SVGIG (reference sequence). The CDR3 extends over 15 amino acids. V dropped 1 base and J dropped 4 bases, with 17 bases sitting between them. The CDR3 region is CAWSGGHLGLYEQYF. The CDR3 DNA follows: TGTGCCTGGAGTGGGGGACACCTCGGGCTGTACGAGCAGTACTTC. Filled out from reference TRBV30 and TRBJ2-7, the complete variable domain reads SQTIHQWPATLVQPVGSPLSLECTVEGTSNPNLYWYRQAAGRGLQLLFYSVGIGQISSEVPQNLSASRPQDRQFILSSKKLLLSDSGFYLCAWSGGHLGLYEQYFGPGTRLTVT.

V is TRBV7-9 and J is TRBJ1-1; perhaps TRBD1 as D (6 bases). The germline V gene has CDR1 SEHNR and CDR2 FQNEAQ (reference sequence). CDR3 length equals 16 residues. Trimming pared 5 bases from V and 8 bases from J, leaving 24 bases between. CDR3 sequence: CASSTWRAGADTEAFF. The CDR3 nucleotides read TGTGCCAGCAGCACCTGGCGGGCAGGGGCTGATACAGAAGCTTTCTTT.

In this sample, this clonotype turned up a few times. V is TRBV27 and J is TRBJ2-7; TRBD2 matches at 10 bases. The CDR3 totals 15 residues. CDR1 is MNHEY, CDR2 SMNVEV, per germline (reference sequence). V lost 9 bases, J lost 0 bases, and 8 bases stayed unmatched. The CDR3, as DNA: TGTGCCAGTGGACCGGGACTAGCGACCTCCTACGAGCAGTACTTC. Protein: CASGPGLATSYEQYF.

This clonotype was observed many times. The J gene is TRBJ2-7, the V gene TRBV6-5; D is unresolved. Trimming took 10 bases from V and 2 from J, leaving 15 bases between them. The germline V gene has CDR1 MNHEY and CDR2 SVGAGI. The CDR3 contains 13 residues. CDR3 in amino acids: CATRRGVTYEQYF. DNA for the CDR3: TGTGCCACCCGACGCGGCGTTACCTACGAGCAGTACTTC.

The chain recombines TRBV24-1 with TRBJ1-2; the D is unclear. CDR1 and CDR2 from the germline V gene are KGHDR and SFDVKD. CDR3 size: 12 residues. V was pared by 5 bases and J by 5 bases, with 8 bases between. In DNA, the CDR3 is TGTGCCACCAGTGGTAGAGCTTATGGCTACACCTTC. Translating gives CATSGRAYGYTF.

Of note for this clonotype: This sequence may be a read error, since a much larger clone differs from it by one base. The J gene is TRBJ2-3, the V gene TRBV5-4, with D possibly TRBD2 on 6 matching bases. Trimming took 0 bases from V and 4 from J, leaving 18 bases between them. This CDR3 is built from 17 residues. Per germline, CDR1 SGHNT and CDR2 YYREEE (reference sequence). CDR3 coding DNA: TGTGCCAGCAGCTTGGTGTTCGGCGGGATTACAGCAGATACGCAGTATTTT. It translates to CASSLVFGGITADTQYF. The variable domain in full, with the rest retrieved from reference TRBV5-4 and TRBJ2-3, is ETGVTQSPTHLIKTRGQQVTLRCSSQSGHNTVSWYQQALGQGPQFIFQYYREEENGRGNFPPRFSGLQFPNYSSELNVNALELDDSALYLCASSLVFGGITADTQYFGPGTRLTVL.

V usage is TRBV11-2 and J usage is TRBJ2-7; TRBD2 agrees at 11 bases. CDR3 length equals 17 residues. Losses at the gene ends were 1 base for V and 2 bases for J; bases not matched to a gene: 7. In germline, CDR1 is SGHAT, CDR2 FQNNGV. CDR3: CASSLGPGTSGTYEQYF. CDR3 coding DNA: TGTGCCAGCAGCTTAGGCCCCGGGACTAGCGGTACCTACGAGCAGTACTTC.

The chain recombines TRBV7-8 with TRBJ2-5; no firm D call. V was pared by 8 bases and J by 1 base, with 11 bases between. This CDR3 comprises 13 residues. Germline-derived CDR1 and CDR2 are SGHVS and FQNEAQ. The CDR3 DNA follows: TGTGCCAGCCGGAGCTTCGCCCAAGAGACCCAGTACTTC. Residues: CASRSFAQETQYF.

This clonotype was picked up a small number of times. This rearrangement joins TRBV2 to TRBJ2-5, with TRBD2 matching over 9 bases. The CDR3 contains 15 residues. V shed 3 bases and J 2 bases; nucleotides not matched to a gene: 4. Germline V CDR1 and CDR2: SNHLY, FYNNEI. The CDR3 protein is CASSELTSGQETQYF. In nucleotides, the CDR3 is TGTGCCAGCAGTGAGCTTACTAGCGGGCAAGAGACCCAGTACTTC.

This clonotype was counted many times. The CDR3 spells CASSLVLAGHNEQFF. CDR3 DNA sequence: TGTGCCAGCAGCTTAGTTCTAGCGGGTCACAATGAGCAGTTCTTC. This chain links TRBV7-9 with TRBJ2-1; 8 positions match TRBD2. CDR3 size: 15 residues. Looked up from germline, CDR1 is SEHNR and CDR2 is FQNEAQ (reference sequence). The V and J ends lost 1 base and 5 bases, in that order; junction bases with no gene match: 4.

The chain joins TRBV9 to TRBJ1-6; 8 nucleotides line up with TRBD1. The CDR3 is made up of 17 amino acids. The germline CDR1 and CDR2 sequences are SGDLS and YYNGEE. V gave up 0 bases and J gave up 18 bases; unmatched junction bases: 20. The CDR3 here is CASSVDGGQGLHSPPHF. For the CDR3, the DNA is TGTGCCAGCAGCGTAGACGGCGGACAGGGCTTGCATTCACCTCCCCACTTT.

The rearrangement links TRBV6-1 to TRBJ1-5; 8 bases line up with TRBD1. The CDR3 has 19 residues. From germline, CDR1 is MNHNS and CDR2 SASEGT. V shed 6 bases, J shed 0 bases, and the junction held 16 bases outside the gene matches. CDR3 DNA: TGTGCCAGCAGACTGGGACAGGCCTTAGGCGTTTATAGCAATCAGCCCCAGCATTTT. Translated: CASRLGQALGVYSNQPQHF.

This chain joins TRBV7-9 and TRBJ2-2, with 8 positions matching TRBD2. The CDR3 loop spans 15 amino acids. Per the germline V gene, CDR1 is SEHNR and CDR2 is FQNEAQ (reference sequence). Trimming cost V 5 bases and J 2 bases; bases outside gene matches: 4. CDR3 protein: CASSLREGNTGELFF. The CDR3 coding sequence is TGTGCCAGCAGCCTACGGGAGGGTAACACCGGGGAGCTGTTTTTT.

A note on this clonotype: This may stem from a read error, because a much larger clone lies one nucleotide away. This chain joins TRBV4-1 and TRBJ2-7; D unclear. Per germline, CDR1 MGHRA and CDR2 YSYEKL. V gave up 3 bases and J gave up 1 base, with 13 bases separating them. CDR3 size: 15 residues. The CDR3 sequence is CASSQDGMESYEQYF. Written as DNA, the CDR3 is TGCGCCAGCAGCCAGGATGGGATGGAGTCCTACGAGCAGTACTTC.